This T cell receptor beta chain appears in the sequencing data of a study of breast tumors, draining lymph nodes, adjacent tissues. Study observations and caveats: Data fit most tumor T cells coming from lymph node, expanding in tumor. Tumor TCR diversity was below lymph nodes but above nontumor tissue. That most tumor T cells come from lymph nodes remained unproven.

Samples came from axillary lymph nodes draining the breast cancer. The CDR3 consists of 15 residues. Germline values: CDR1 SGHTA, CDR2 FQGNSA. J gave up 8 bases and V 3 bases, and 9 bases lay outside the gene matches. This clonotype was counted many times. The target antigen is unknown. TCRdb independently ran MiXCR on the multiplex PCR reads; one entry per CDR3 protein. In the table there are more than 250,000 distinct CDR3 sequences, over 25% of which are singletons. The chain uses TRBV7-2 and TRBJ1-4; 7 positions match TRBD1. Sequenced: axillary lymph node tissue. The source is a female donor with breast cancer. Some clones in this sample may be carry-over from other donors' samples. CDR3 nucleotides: TGTGCCAGCAGCTTGTCACACAGGGGAGGAGAAAAACTGTTTTTT. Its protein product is CASSLSHRGGEKLFF.